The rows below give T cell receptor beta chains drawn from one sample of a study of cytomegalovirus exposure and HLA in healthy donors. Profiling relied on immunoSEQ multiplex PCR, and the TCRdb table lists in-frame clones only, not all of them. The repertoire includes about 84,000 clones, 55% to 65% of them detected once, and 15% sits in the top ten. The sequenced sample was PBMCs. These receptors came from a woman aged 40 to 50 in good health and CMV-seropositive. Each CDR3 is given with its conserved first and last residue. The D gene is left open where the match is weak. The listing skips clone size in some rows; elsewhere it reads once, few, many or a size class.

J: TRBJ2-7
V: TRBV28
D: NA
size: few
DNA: TGTGCCAGCCAAGACTACACGAGCTCCTACGAGCAGTACTTC
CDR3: CASQDYTSSYEQYF

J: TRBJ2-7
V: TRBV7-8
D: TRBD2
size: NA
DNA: TGTGCCAGCAGCGTTTCGACTAGCGGGATTCCCTACGAGCAGTACTTC
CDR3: CASSVSTSGIPYEQYF

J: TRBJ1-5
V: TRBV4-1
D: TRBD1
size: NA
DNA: TGCGCCAGCAGCCAAGTTGGGACAGAGATTAATCAGCCCCAGCATTTT
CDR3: CASSQVGTEINQPQHF

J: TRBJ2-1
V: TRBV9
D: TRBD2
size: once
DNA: TGTGCCAGCAGCGTACTAGCGGGAGGGTCCTACAATGAGCAGTTCTTC
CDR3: CASSVLAGGSYNEQFF

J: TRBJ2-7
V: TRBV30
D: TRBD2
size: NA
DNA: TGTGCCTGGAGTGTAGGGCTAGCGGAGGGCTACGAGCAGTACTTC
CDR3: CAWSVGLAEGYEQYF

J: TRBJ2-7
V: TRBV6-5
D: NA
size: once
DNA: TGTGCCAGCAGTTACTCGGCTCGGGAATACGAGCAGTACTTC
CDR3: CASSYSAREYEQYF

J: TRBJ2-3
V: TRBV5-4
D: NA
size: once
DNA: TGTGCCAGCAGCCCGGCGGGTGGGTATACGCAGTATTTT
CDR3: CASSPAGGYTQYF

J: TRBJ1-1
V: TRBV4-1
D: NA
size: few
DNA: TGCGCCAGCAGCCAAGATCCCCAGGGCGGGGACACTGAAGCTTTCTTT
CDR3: CASSQDPQGGDTEAFF

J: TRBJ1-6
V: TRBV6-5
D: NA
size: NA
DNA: TGTGCCAGCAGTTACTCGAACCAGGGATTGAATTCACCCCTCCACTTT
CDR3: CASSYSNQGLNSPLHF

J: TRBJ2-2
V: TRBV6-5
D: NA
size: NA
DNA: TGTGCCAGCAGTTACTCGTGGACACCGAACACCGGGGAGCTGTTTTTT
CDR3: CASSYSWTPNTGELFF

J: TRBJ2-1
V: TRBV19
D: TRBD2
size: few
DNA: TGTGCCAGTAGTAACGCGGGAGGGCCACACAATGAGCAGTTCTTC
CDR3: CASSNAGGPHNEQFF

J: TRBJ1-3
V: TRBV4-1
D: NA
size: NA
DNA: TGCGCCAGCAGCGCCTCCGGGAGGCTATCTGGAAACACCATATATTTT
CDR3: CASSASGRLSGNTIYF

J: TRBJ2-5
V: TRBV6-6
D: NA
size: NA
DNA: TGTGCCAGCAGCCTCGCAGGGACCCAGTACTTC
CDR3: CASSLAGTQYF

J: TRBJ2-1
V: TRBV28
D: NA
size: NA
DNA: TGTGCCAGCAGTTTATTCAGAAATGAGCAGTTCTTC
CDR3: CASSLFRNEQFF

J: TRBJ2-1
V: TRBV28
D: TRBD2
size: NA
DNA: TGTGCCAGCTGGGTTAGCGGGAGCCCGAATGAGCAGTTCTTC
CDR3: CASWVSGSPNEQFF

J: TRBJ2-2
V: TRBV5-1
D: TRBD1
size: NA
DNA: TGCGCCAGCAGCCCGCCCGGACAGGGGTTCACCGGGGAGCTGTTTTTT
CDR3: CASSPPGQGFTGELFF

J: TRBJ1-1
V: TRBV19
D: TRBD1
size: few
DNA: TGTGCCAGTAGGGCAGGGGGCGCGTATACTGAAGCTTTCTTT
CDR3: CASRAGGAYTEAFF

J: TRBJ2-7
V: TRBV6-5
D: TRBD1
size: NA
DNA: TGTGCCAGCAGTTACTCCGGGACAGGGTGGGAGCAGTACTTC
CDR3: CASSYSGTGWEQYF

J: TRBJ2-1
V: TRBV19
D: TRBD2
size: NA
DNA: TGTGCCAGTAGTACCGGGACTAGCGGGAGGGCCGATCGCTACAATGAGCAGTTCTTC
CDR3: CASSTGTSGRADRYNEQFF

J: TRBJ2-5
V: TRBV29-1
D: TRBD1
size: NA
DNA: TGCAGCGTTGAACTCCGGACAGGGACTTACGAGACCCAGTACTTC
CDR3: CSVELRTGTYETQYF

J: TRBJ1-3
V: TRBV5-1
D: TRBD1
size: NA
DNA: TGCGCCAGCAGCGTAGGGACAGGGTTAAACACCATATATTTT
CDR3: CASSVGTGLNTIYF

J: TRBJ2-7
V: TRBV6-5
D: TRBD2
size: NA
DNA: TGTGCCAGCAGTTACAGGGAGGGTCAAATATCCTACGAGCAGTACTTC
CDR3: CASSYREGQISYEQYF

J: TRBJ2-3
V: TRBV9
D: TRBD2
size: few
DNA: TGTGCCAGCAGCGTAGCTAGCGGGGGTGACACAGATACGCAGTATTTT
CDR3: CASSVASGGDTDTQYF

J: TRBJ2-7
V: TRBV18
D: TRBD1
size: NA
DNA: TGTGCCAGCTCACCGGGACAGAACAACGAGCAGTACTTC
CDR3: CASSPGQNNEQYF

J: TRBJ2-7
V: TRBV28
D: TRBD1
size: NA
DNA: TGTGCCAGCAGTGGGACAGGGCCCCACGAGCAGTACTTC
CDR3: CASSGTGPHEQYF

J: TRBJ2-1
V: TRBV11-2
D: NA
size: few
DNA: TGTGCCAGCAGCCCCACCGCGGGGAACTACAATGAGCAGTTCTTC
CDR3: CASSPTAGNYNEQFF

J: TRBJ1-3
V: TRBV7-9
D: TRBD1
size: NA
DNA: TGTGCCAGCAGCCCTACAGGGGGCAGTGGAAACACCATATATTTT
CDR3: CASSPTGGSGNTIYF

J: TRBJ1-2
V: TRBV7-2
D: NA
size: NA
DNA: TGTGCCAGCAGCCCCACAGGTAGAGACACCTATGGCTACACCTTC
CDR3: CASSPTGRDTYGYTF

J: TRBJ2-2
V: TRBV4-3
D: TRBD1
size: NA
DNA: TGCGCCAGCAGCAAACAGACAGGGACGAACACCGGGGAGCTGTTTTTT
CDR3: CASSKQTGTNTGELFF

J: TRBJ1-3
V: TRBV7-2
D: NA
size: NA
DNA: TGTGCCAGCAGCCCATCCCGGGGTCCTGGAAACACCATATATTTT
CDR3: CASSPSRGPGNTIYF

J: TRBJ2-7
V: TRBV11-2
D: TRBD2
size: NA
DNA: TGTGCCAGCAGCCAGGCCGGGACTAGCGGGAACAAGGGGCAGTACTTC
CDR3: CASSQAGTSGNKGQYF

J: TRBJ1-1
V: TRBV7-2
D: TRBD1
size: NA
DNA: TGTGCCAGCAGATGGACAGGGGGGACCGACGCCGAAGCTTTCTTT
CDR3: CASRWTGGTDAEAFF

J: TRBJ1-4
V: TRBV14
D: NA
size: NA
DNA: TGTGCCAGCAGCCAATACCAGGGAAATGAAAAACTGTTTTTT
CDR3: CASSQYQGNEKLFF

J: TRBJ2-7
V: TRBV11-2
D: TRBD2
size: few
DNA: TGTGCCAGCACCACCTCCGGGGGGGGCTCCTACGAGCAGTACTTC
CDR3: CASTTSGGGSYEQYF

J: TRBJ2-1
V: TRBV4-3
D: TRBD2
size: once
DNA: TGCGCCAGCAGCCTCGGACTAGCGGGAGAAACTTCCTACAATGAGCAGTTCTTC
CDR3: CASSLGLAGETSYNEQFF

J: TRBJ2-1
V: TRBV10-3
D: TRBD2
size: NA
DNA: TGTGCCATCAGTGAGCGCGGCGGGAGCTCCTACAATGAGCAGTTCTTC
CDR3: CAISERGGSSYNEQFF

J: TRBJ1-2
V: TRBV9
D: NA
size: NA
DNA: TGTGCCAGCAGCGTAAGGCAGGGAGGCTATGGCTACACCTTC
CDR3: CASSVRQGGYGYTF

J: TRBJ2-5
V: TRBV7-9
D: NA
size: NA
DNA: TGTGCCACAACCGGGGCGGGACGGGAAGTACAGTACTTC
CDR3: CATTGAGREVQYF

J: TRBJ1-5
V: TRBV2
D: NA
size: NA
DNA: TGTGCCAGCATCAAAAACACCCCTAATCAGCCCCAGCATTTT
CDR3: CASIKNTPNQPQHF

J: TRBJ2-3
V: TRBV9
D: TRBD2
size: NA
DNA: TGTGCCAGCTCCATTAGAGGGAGCGGGAGGGCCCCAGATACGCAGTATTTT
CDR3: CASSIRGSGRAPDTQYF

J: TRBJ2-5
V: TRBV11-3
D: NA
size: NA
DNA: TGTGCCAGCAGCTTAGAGAGTGGCCTGGGGACAATGGAGACCCAGTACTTC
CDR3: CASSLESGLGTMETQYF

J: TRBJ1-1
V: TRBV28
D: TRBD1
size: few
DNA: TGTGCCACTCGGGCCCCCGACAGGGCTGCTGAAGCTTTCTTT
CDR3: CATRAPDRAAEAFF

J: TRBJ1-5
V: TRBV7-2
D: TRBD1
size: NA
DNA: TGTGCCAGCAGCCCCGACAGGGGTCAGCCCCAGCATTTT
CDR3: CASSPDRGQPQHF

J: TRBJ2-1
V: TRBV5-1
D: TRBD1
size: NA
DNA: TGCGCCAGCAGCTTGGCCGACAGGGCTGAGCAGTTCTTC
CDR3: CASSLADRAEQFF

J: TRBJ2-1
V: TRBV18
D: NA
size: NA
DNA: TGTGCCAGCTCATCGACGGGACTCTCCTACAATGAGCAGTTCTTC
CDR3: CASSSTGLSYNEQFF

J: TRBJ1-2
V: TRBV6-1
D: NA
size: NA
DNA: TGTGCCAGCAAACCCCGGGGGAGCTATGGCTACACCTTC
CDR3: CASKPRGSYGYTF

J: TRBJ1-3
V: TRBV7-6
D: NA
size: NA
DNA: TGTGCCAGCAGCCCAAAACTTGACACCATATATTTT
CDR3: CASSPKLDTIYF

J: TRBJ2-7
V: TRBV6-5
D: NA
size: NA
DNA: TGTGCCAGCAGTTACACAGACAGCTACGGGCAGTACTTC
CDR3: CASSYTDSYGQYF

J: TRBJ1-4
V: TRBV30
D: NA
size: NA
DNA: TGTGCCTCCTCAGAGGGGGGAGGGAGTGAAAAACTGTTTTTT
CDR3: CASSEGGGSEKLFF

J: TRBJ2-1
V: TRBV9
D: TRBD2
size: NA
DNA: TGTGCCAGCAGCGTCGATTATAGCGGGAGCTCCTACAATGAGCAGTTCTTC
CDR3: CASSVDYSGSSYNEQFF

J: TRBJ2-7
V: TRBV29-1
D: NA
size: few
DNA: TGCAGCGTATACAGTCAATCCTACGAGCAGTACTTC
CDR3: CSVYSQSYEQYF

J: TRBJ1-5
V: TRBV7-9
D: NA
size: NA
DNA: TGTGCCAGCAGCTTAGGCGGCCCCCAGCCCCAGCATTTT
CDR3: CASSLGGPQPQHF